This is a list of T cell receptor beta chains from one sample in a study of T cell repertoires in cytomegalovirus infection. Each CDR3 protein gets one entry after TCRdb re-called the reads with MiXCR. The table includes about 190,000 distinct CDR3 sequences, 8% to 10% detected once. Sequenced sample: PBMCs. These receptors were collected from a human donor in good health (CMV status not recorded). Some clones in this sample may be carry-over from other donors' samples. The CDR3 runs from the conserved cysteine through the conserved F or W. The D gene is left open where the match is weak. Rows may omit the clone size; those that give it use once, few, many or a size class.

>TRBJ2-2|TRBD1|TRBV28|NA|16
CASSLSKGQGARELFF
TGTGCCAGCAGTTTATCGAAGGGACAGGGGGCGCGCGAGCTGTTTTTT
>TRBJ2-3|NA|TRBV20-1|NA|12
CSARDKPDTQYF
TGCAGTGCTAGAGATAAGCCAGATACGCAGTATTTT
>TRBJ2-1|NA|TRBV12-3/TRBV12-4|many|14
CASRGGTVGTEQFF
TGTGCCAGCAGGGGCGGGACTGTAGGGACTGAGCAGTTCTTC
>TRBJ1-1|TRBD1|TRBV7-8|many|15
CASSYRQGSRSEAFF
TGTGCCAGCAGCTACCGACAGGGGTCGAGAAGTGAAGCTTTCTTT
>TRBJ2-1|TRBD1|TRBV19|many|15
CASSRTGNSYNEQFF
TGTGCCAGTAGTAGGACAGGGAACAGCTACAATGAGCAGTTCTTC
>TRBJ1-5|NA|TRBV7-2|many|13
CASSSQGYQPQHF
TGTGCCAGCAGCTCTCAGGGGTATCAGCCCCAGCATTTT
>TRBJ2-2|TRBD2|TRBV28|many|16
CASSLLAGANTGELFF
TGTGCCAGCAGTCTTCTAGCGGGAGCCAACACCGGGGAGCTGTTTTTT
>TRBJ2-1|NA|TRBV7-6|few|12
CASSRPDNEQFF
TGTGCCAGCAGCAGACCAGACAATGAGCAGTTCTTC
>TRBJ2-5|NA|TRBV7-2|many|13
CASLRGVEETQYF
TGTGCCAGCCTCAGGGGGGTAGAGGAGACCCAGTACTTC
>TRBJ1-3|NA|TRBV7-8|many|15
CASSSALGTGNTIYF
TGTGCCAGCAGCTCTGCCCTCGGCACTGGAAACACCATATATTTT
>TRBJ1-1|NA|TRBV6-2/TRBV6-3|few|14
CASRELGLSTEAFF
TGTGCCAGCAGAGAACTAGGGTTATCCACTGAAGCTTTCTTT
>TRBJ2-5|TRBD1|TRBV30|NA|15
CAWSVSTGGAGTQYF
TGTGCCTGGAGTGTCTCCACAGGGGGCGCGGGGACCCAGTACTTC
>TRBJ2-3|NA|TRBV20-1|few|14
CSARPGGSTDTQYF
TGCAGTGCTAGACCCGGGGGTAGCACAGATACGCAGTATTTT
>TRBJ1-2|NA|TRBV2|few|14
CASSEGPSIYGYTF
TGTGCCAGCAGTGAAGGACCGTCGATCTATGGCTACACCTTC
>TRBJ2-3|TRBD2|TRBV7-2|many|17
CASSLRGAGRSTDTQYF
TGTGCCAGCAGCCTCCGGGGAGCGGGGCGATCCACAGATACGCAGTATTTT
>TRBJ1-5|NA|TRBV20-1|few|15
CSAEEGRSSNQPQHF
TGCAGTGCTGAAGAAGGCCGATCGAGCAATCAGCCCCAGCATTTT
>TRBJ2-7|NA|TRBV7-2|many|12
CASSLDEGVQYF
TGTGCCAGCAGCTTAGACGAGGGGGTGCAGTACTTC
>TRBJ2-1|TRBD2|TRBV28|NA|18
CASKGLGGRFFSYNEQFF
TGTGCCAGCAAAGGACTAGGCGGGAGGTTTTTTTCCTACAATGAGCAGTTCTTC
>TRBJ2-1|TRBD2|TRBV5-6|many|16
CASSPRTSGKSDEQFF
TGTGCCAGCAGCCCGAGGACTAGCGGGAAATCGGATGAGCAGTTCTTC
>TRBJ2-5|NA|TRBV7-2|few|12
CASSLRYETQYF
TGTGCCAGCAGCTTGCGGTACGAGACCCAGTACTTC
>TRBJ1-5|NA|TRBV7-2|many|14
CASTRDRGNQPQHF
TGTGCCAGCACCAGAGATCGGGGCAATCAGCCCCAGCATTTT
>TRBJ2-5|NA|TRBV19|many|12
CASSGNQETQYF
TGTGCCAGTAGCGGGAACCAAGAGACCCAGTACTTC
>TRBJ1-2|NA|TRBV19|NA|15
CASSTTRETYYGYTF
TGTGCCAGTAGTACGACCAGGGAAACCTACTATGGCTACACCTTC
>TRBJ2-5|NA|TRBV29-1|few|13
CSVEAVVAETQYF
TGCAGCGTTGAGGCGGTGGTGGCGGAGACCCAGTACTTC
>TRBJ2-1|TRBD2|TRBV9|few|17
CASSATSGGLSYNEQFF
TGTGCCAGCAGCGCCACTAGCGGGGGGTTGTCCTACAATGAGCAGTTCTTC
>TRBJ2-4|NA|TRBV14|NA|17
CASNQGGILLAKNIQYF
TGTGCCAGCAACCAAGGAGGGATATTACTAGCCAAAAACATTCAGTACTTC
>TRBJ2-7|TRBD1|TRBV28|many|16
CASSLSGTGGIWEQYF
TGTGCCAGCAGTTTATCCGGGACAGGGGGTATATGGGAGCAGTACTTC
>TRBJ1-1|NA|TRBV11-3|NA|11
CASSLDCGAFF
TGTGCCAGCAGCCTCGATTGTGGGGCTTTCTTT
>TRBJ1-2|NA|TRBV28|NA|13
CASSLGVGDGYTF
TGTGCCAGCAGTTTAGGGGTCGGGGATGGCTACACCTTC
>TRBJ1-1|NA|TRBV20-1|NA|15
CSATRPGQLNTEAFF
TGCAGTGCTACCCGCCCGGGACAACTGAACACTGAAGCTTTCTTT
>TRBJ2-7|NA|TRBV28|many|11
CASSSQYEQYF
TGTGCCAGCAGTTCCCAATACGAGCAGTACTTC
>TRBJ1-3|NA|TRBV7-9|many|12
CASSLPGNTIYF
TGTGCCAGCAGCCTGCCTGGAAACACCATATATTTT
>TRBJ2-7|TRBD1|TRBV28|medium-sized|16
CASSTLDRAFSYEQYF
TGTGCCAGCAGTACTTTAGACAGGGCTTTCTCCTACGAGCAGTACTTC